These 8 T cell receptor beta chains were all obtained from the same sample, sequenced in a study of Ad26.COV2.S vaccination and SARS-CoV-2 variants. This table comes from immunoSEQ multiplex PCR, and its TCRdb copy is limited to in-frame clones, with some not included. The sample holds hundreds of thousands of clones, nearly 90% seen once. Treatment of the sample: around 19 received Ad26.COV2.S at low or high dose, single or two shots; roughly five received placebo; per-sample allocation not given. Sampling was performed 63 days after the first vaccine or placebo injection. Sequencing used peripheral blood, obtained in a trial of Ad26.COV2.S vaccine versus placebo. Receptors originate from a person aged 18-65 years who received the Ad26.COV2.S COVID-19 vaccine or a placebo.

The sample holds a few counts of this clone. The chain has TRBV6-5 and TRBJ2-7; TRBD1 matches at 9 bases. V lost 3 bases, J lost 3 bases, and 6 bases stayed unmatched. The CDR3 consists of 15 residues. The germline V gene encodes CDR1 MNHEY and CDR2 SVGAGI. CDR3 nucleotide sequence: TGTGCCAGCAGTTATACAGGGGGCTTGGACTACGAGCAGTACTTC. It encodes CASSYTGGLDYEQYF.

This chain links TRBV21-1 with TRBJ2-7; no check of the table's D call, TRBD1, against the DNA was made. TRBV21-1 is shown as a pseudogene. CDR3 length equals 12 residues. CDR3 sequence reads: CASPRGSYEQYV. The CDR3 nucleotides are TGTGCCAGCCCCAGGGGCTCCTACGAGCAGTACGTC.

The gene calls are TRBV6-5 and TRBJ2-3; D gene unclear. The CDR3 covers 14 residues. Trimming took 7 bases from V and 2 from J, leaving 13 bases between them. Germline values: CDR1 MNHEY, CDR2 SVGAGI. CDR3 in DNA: TGTGCCAGCACCCTTAGACTGGACACAGATACGCAGTATTTT. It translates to CASTLRLDTDTQYF.

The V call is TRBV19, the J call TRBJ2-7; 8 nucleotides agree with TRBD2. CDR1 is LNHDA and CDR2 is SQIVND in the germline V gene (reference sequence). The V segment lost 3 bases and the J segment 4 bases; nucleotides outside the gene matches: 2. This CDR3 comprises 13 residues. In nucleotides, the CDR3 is TGTGCCAGTAGTATCCGGGAGGGTTACGAGCAGTACTTC. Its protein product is CASSIREGYEQYF. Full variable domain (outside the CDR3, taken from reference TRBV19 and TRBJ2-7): DGGITQSPKYLFRKEGQNVTLSCEQNLNHDAMYWYRQDPGQGLRLIYYSQIVNDFQKGDIAEGYSVSREKKESFPLTVTSAQKNPTAFYLCASSIREGYEQYFGPGTRLTVT.

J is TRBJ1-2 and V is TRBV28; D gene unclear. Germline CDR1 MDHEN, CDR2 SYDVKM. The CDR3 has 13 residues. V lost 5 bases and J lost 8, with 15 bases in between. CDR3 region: CASSSGSMVGYTF. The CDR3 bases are TGTGCCAGCAGTAGTGGGAGTATGGTCGGCTACACCTTC.

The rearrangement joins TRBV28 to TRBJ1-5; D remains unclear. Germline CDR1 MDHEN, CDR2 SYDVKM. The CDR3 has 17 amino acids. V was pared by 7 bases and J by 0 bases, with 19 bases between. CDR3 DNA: TGTGCCAGCACGCTAACGGGAGTGTTAGATAGCAATCAGCCCCAGCATTTT. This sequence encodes CASTLTGVLDSNQPQHF.

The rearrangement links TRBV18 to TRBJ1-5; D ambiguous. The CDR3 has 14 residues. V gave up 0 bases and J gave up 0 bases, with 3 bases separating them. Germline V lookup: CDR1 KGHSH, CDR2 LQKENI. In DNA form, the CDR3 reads TGTGCCAGCTCACCACCGAGTAGCAATCAGCCCCAGCATTTT. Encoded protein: CASSPPSSNQPQHF. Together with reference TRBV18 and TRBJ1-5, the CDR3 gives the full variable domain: NAGVMQNPRHLVRRRGQEARLRCSPMKGHSHVYWYRQLPEEGLKFMVYLQKENIIDESGMPKERFSAEFPKEGPSILRIQQVVRGDSAAYFCASSPPSSNQPQHFGDGTRLSIL.

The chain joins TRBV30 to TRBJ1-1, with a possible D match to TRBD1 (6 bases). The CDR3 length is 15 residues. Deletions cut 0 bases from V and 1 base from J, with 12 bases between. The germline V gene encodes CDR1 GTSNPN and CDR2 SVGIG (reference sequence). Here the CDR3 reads CAWSVPAGENTEAFF. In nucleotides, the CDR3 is TGTGCCTGGAGTGTACCAGCAGGGGAGAACACTGAAGCTTTCTTT. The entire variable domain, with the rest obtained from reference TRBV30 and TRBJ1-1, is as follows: SQTIHQWPATLVQPVGSPLSLECTVEGTSNPNLYWYRQAAGRGLQLLFYSVGIGQISSEVPQNLSASRPQDRQFILSSKKLLLSDSGFYLCAWSVPAGENTEAFFGQGTRLTVV.